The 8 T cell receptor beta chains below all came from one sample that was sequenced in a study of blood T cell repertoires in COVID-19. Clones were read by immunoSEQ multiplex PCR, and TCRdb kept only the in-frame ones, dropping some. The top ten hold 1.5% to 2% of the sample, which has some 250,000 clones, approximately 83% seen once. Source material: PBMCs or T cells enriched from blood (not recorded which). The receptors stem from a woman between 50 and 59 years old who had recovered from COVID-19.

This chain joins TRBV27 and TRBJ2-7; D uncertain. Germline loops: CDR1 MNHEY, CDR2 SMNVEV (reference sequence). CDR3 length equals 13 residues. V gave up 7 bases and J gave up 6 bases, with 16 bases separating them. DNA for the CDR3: TGTGCCAGCAAAGCTTGGGCCACTGGCGAGCAGTACTTC. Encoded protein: CASKAWATGEQYF.

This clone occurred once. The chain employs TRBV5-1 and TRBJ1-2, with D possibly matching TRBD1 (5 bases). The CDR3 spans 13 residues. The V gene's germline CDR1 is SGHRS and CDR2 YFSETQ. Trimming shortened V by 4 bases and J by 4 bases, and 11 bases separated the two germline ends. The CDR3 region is CASSTGEPYGYTF. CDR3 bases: TGCGCCAGCAGCACGGGGGAGCCCTATGGCTACACCTTC.

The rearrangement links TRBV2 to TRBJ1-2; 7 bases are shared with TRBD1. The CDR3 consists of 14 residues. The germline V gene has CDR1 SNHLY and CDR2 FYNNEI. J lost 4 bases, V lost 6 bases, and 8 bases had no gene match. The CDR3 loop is CASSPRQGAYGYTF. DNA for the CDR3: TGTGCCAGCAGCCCCCGACAGGGTGCCTATGGCTACACCTTC.

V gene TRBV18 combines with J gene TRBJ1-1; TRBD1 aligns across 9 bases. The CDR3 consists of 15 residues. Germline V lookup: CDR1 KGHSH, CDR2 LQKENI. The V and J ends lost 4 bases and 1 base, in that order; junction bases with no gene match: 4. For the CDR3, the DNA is TGTGCCAGCTCACGAGGACAGGGGTCGAACACTGAAGCTTTCTTT. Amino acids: CASSRGQGSNTEAFF.

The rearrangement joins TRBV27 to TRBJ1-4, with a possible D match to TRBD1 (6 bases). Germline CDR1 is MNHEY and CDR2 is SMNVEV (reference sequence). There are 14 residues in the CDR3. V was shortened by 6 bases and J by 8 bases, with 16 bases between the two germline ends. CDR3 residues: CASRKTGSREKLFF. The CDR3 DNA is TGTGCCAGCAGGAAAACAGGGAGTCGGGAAAAACTGTTTTTT.

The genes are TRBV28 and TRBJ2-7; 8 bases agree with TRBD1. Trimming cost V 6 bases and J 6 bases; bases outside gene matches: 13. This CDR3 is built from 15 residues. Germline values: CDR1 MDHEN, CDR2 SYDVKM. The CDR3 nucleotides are TGTGCCAGCAGCTCGACAGGGGTAGGCGCGGGCGAGCAGTACTTC. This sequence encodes CASSSTGVGAGEQYF. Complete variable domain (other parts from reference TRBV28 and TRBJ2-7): DVKVTQSSRYLVKRTGEKVFLECVQDMDHENMFWYRQDPGLGLRLIYFSYDVKMKEKGDIPEGYSVSREKKERFSLILESASTNQTSMYLCASSSTGVGAGEQYFGPGTRLTVT.

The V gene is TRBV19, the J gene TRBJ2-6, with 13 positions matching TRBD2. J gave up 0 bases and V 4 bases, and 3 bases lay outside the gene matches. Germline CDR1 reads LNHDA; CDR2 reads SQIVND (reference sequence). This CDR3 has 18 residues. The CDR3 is CASSTGLAGSSGANVLTF. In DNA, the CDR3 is TGTGCCAGTAGTACGGGACTAGCGGGAAGCTCTGGGGCCAACGTCCTGACTTTC.

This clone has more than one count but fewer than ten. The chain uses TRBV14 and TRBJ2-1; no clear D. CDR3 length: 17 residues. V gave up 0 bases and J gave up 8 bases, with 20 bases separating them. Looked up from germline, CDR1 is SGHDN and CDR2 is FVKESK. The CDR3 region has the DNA TGTGCCAGCAGCCAAGACTTGAGTAGCATCATGGTTGATGAGCAGTTCTTC. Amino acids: CASSQDLSSIMVDEQFF.